What follows are 28 T cell receptor beta chains derived from one specimen sequenced in a study of blood T cell repertoires in COVID-19. Clones were sequenced by immunoSEQ multiplex PCR, and TCRdb holds only the in-frame ones, with some missing. Of about 350,000 clones listed, approximately 90% are singletons. Sample: peripheral blood. The receptors originated from an older woman with COVID-19, enrolled during active disease.

Turning to this clone: In the same sample, other DNA sequences code for this CDR3. The chain employs TRBV3-1 (or the pseudogene TRBV3-2) and TRBJ1-2; 7 nucleotides match TRBD1. There are 14 residues in the CDR3. J gave up 8 bases and V 0 bases, and 6 bases lay outside the gene matches. Germline V CDR1 and CDR2: LGHDT, YNNKEL (reference sequence). The CDR3 here is CASSQDSGGRGYTF. CDR3 sequence (DNA): TGTGCCAGCAGCCAAGATTCAGGGGGGCGCGGCTACACCTTC.

This clone was found once. The same CDR3 can be traced to other DNA sequences in this sample. The rearrangement links TRBV12-3 or TRBV12-4 to TRBJ1-2; D remains unclear. The CDR3 spans 13 residues. With 6 bases removed from V and 0 bases from J, the gap between germline ends came to 8 bases. The CDR3 DNA reads TGTGCCAGCAGCCTGACACCTAACTATGGCTACACCTTC. This gives the protein CASSLTPNYGYTF.

The chain joins TRBV5-1 to TRBJ1-1, with 8 bases matching TRBD1. This CDR3 region has 15 residues. Trimming at V came to 3 bases and at J to 1 base, leaving 5 bases not matched to a gene. The germline gives CDR1 SGHRS, CDR2 YFSETQ. CDR3 sequence (DNA): TGCGCCAGCAGCTCCCGACAGGGGCGGAACACTGAAGCTTTCTTT. This sequence encodes CASSSRQGRNTEAFF.

The chain is built from TRBV7-9 and TRBJ1-2; D unclear. The CDR3 contains 13 residues. V gave up 5 bases and J gave up 13 bases, with 20 bases separating them. From germline, CDR1 is SEHNR and CDR2 FQNEAQ (reference sequence). The CDR3 DNA reads TGTGCCAGCAGCGGAGACGGGGATCAGTGTGGCACCTTC. It yields the protein CASSGDGDQCGTF.

This chain joins TRBV27 and TRBJ1-5; no reliable D call. V was pared by 3 bases and J by 3 bases, with 6 bases between. The length of the CDR3 is 13 residues. Germline V gene data show CDR1 as MNHEY and CDR2 as SMNVEV (reference sequence). The CDR3 loop is CASSFRYNQPQHF. In DNA, the CDR3 is TGTGCCAGCAGTTTCAGATACAATCAGCCCCAGCATTTT.

The chain links TRBV5-8 to TRBJ1-5, with D perhaps matching TRBD1 (5 bases). This CDR3 has 16 residues. Trimming cost V 4 bases and J 3 bases, with 17 bases left between them. Per germline, CDR1 SGHTS and CDR2 YDEGEE. CDR3 loop: CASSEAARTLNQPQHF. CDR3 coding DNA: TGTGCCAGCAGCGAAGCAGCCAGGACACTCAATCAGCCCCAGCATTTT.

The J gene is TRBJ1-2, the V gene TRBV9; D perhaps matches TRBD1 (6 bases). The length of the CDR3 is 15 residues. Per germline, CDR1 SGDLS and CDR2 YYNGEE. V dropped 3 bases and J dropped 2 bases, with 14 bases sitting between them. DNA for the CDR3: TGTGCCAGCAGCGCACTTAGGGGGTCCAACTATGGCTACACCTTC. It yields the protein CASSALRGSNYGYTF.

The rearrangement links TRBV5-1 to TRBJ1-4; TRBD1 aligns across 9 bases. V shed 0 bases, J shed 7 bases, and the junction held 4 bases outside the gene matches. The CDR3 covers 15 residues. The germline CDR1 and CDR2 sequences are SGHRS and YFSETQ. CDR3 DNA: TGCGCCAGCAGCTTGGAAGGGACAGGGCGTGAAAAACTGTTTTTT. It codes for CASSLEGTGREKLFF.

The chain combines TRBV11-2 with TRBJ2-7; D may be TRBD1 (5 bases). The CDR3 has 13 residues. V was shortened by 5 bases and J by 2 bases, with 10 bases between the two germline ends. From germline, CDR1 is SGHAT and CDR2 FQNNGV. The CDR3, as DNA: TGTGCCAGCAGCGGCGACAGAGCCTACGAGCAGTACTTC. It yields the protein CASSGDRAYEQYF.

This rearrangement joins TRBV27 to TRBJ2-7; 15 positions agree with TRBD2. This CDR3 contains 15 residues. Trimming at V came to 5 bases and at J to 6 bases, leaving 5 bases not matched to a gene. The germline V gene encodes CDR1 MNHEY and CDR2 SMNVEV (reference sequence). The CDR3 DNA sequence: TGTGCCAGCAGTCCCTCGGGACTAGCGGGGGGCGAGCAGTACTTC. Encoded protein: CASSPSGLAGGEQYF.

This clone occurred a few times. The V call is TRBV2, the J call TRBJ1-2, with TRBD1 matching over 9 bases. Germline CDR1 and CDR2: SNHLY and FYNNEI. Trimming removed 6 bases from V and 5 bases from J; junction bases left unmatched: 4. The CDR3 spans 13 residues. This chain's CDR3 is CASSLGQGYGYTF. The CDR3, as DNA: TGTGCCAGCAGCCTGGGACAGGGTTATGGCTACACCTTC.

V usage is TRBV5-6 and J usage is TRBJ2-3, with 10 nucleotides matching TRBD1. The CDR3 totals 16 residues. V shed 2 bases, J shed 2 bases, and the junction held 5 bases outside the gene matches. CDR1 SGHDT and CDR2 YYEEEE come from the germline V gene. The CDR3 nucleotides read TGTGCCAGCAGCTTATGGGACAGGGGCACCACAGATACGCAGTATTTT. It codes for CASSLWDRGTTDTQYF. The entire variable domain, with the rest obtained from reference TRBV5-6 and TRBJ2-3, is as follows: DAGVTQSPTHLIKTRGQQVTLRCSPKSGHDTVSWYQQALGQGPQFIFQYYEEEERQRGNFPDRFSGHQFPNYSSELNVNALLLGDSALYLCASSLWDRGTTDTQYFGPGTRLTVL.

This clone was observed once. The chain carries TRBV4-2 and TRBJ1-4; 7 bases are shared with TRBD1. Germline assignment: CDR1 LGHNA and CDR2 YNFKEQ. The CDR3 is 16 amino acids. J was trimmed by 8 bases and V by 4 bases; bases with no gene match: 13. The CDR3 sequence: CASSPPPSTGEEKLFF. CDR3 sequence (DNA): TGTGCCAGCAGCCCACCGCCATCAACAGGGGAAGAAAAACTGTTTTTT.

The V gene is TRBV6-6, the J gene TRBJ2-7, with unresolved D. Germline CDR1 MNHNY, CDR2 SVGAGI (reference sequence). Trimming pared 4 bases from V and 2 bases from J, leaving 15 bases between. There are 15 residues in the CDR3. This CDR3 reads CASSSRHDRTYEQYF. The CDR3 nucleotides are TGTGCCAGCAGTTCCCGACATGATAGGACCTACGAGCAGTACTTC.

This clone was observed a few times. For the CDR3, the DNA is TGTGCCAGCCATTGGGCGAACCAAGAGACCCAGTACTTC. Its protein is CASHWANQETQYF. The rearrangement links TRBV7-9 to TRBJ2-5; D remains unclear. The CDR3 sequence is 13 residues long. The germline gives CDR1 SEHNR, CDR2 FQNEAQ (reference sequence). The germline V and J ends were trimmed by 8 bases and 0 bases, with 10 bases remaining between them.

The V gene is TRBV27, the J gene TRBJ2-3; TRBD2 agrees at 7 bases. This CDR3 has 18 residues. Looked up from germline, CDR1 is MNHEY and CDR2 is SMNVEV (reference sequence). With 3 bases clipped from V and 0 bases from J, the junction kept 12 bases outside the gene matches. CDR3 DNA: TGTGCCAGCAGTTTTTTGTGGACTAGACTAACTAGCACAGATACGCAGTATTTT. This encodes CASSFLWTRLTSTDTQYF.

The genes are TRBV6-5 and TRBJ1-1; 10 bases align to TRBD1. The CDR3 covers 14 residues. Germline-derived CDR1 and CDR2 are MNHEY and SVGAGI. With 6 bases clipped from V and 4 bases from J, the junction kept 5 bases outside the gene matches. DNA of the CDR3: TGTGCCAGCAGAAGACAGGGGGCCCCCACTGAAGCTTTCTTT. Encoded protein: CASRRQGAPTEAFF.

CDR3 sequence (DNA): TGTGCCAGCAGCGACAGGGGAACTAATGAAAAACTGTTTTTT. Protein product: CASSDRGTNEKLFF. The chain employs TRBV11-2 and TRBJ1-4, with 8 bases matching TRBD1. Germline CDR1 is SGHAT and CDR2 is FQNNGV. The CDR3 loop spans 14 amino acids. Germline trimming cut 5 bases from V and 1 base from J; bases unmatched to any gene: 0.

The rearrangement joins TRBV2 to TRBJ2-6, with TRBD1 matching 8 bases. V shed 5 bases and J 4 bases; nucleotides not matched to a gene: 4. This CDR3 region has 15 residues. Germline V gene data show CDR1 as SNHLY and CDR2 as FYNNEI. This chain's CDR3 is CASSTGGLGANVLTF. The CDR3 DNA reads as TGTGCCAGCAGTACAGGGGGGTTGGGGGCCAACGTCCTGACTTTC.

The genes are TRBV5-1 and TRBJ2-5; D uncertain. This CDR3 is built from 15 residues. CDR1 is SGHRS and CDR2 is YFSETQ in the germline V gene. V shed 4 bases and J shed 5 bases, with 18 bases lying between them. The CDR3 here is CASSPAPATRETQYF. CDR3 DNA sequence: TGCGCCAGCAGCCCGGCCCCGGCAACGCGGGAGACCCAGTACTTC.

This chain connects TRBV7-2 to TRBJ1-2; a weak D match, TRBD1 (5 bases). The germline V and J ends were trimmed by 7 bases and 4 bases, with 19 bases remaining between them. The CDR3 sequence is 15 residues long. Germline V CDR1 and CDR2: SGHTA, FQGNSA. CDR3 sequence (DNA): TGTGCCAGCACACCCGACCTCAGGGCGCGCTATGGCTACACCTTC. Translating it yields CASTPDLRARYGYTF.

The chain has TRBV18 and TRBJ2-3, with 10 bases fitting TRBD1. CDR3 length equals 19 residues. Germline loops: CDR1 KGHSH, CDR2 LQKENI. With V trimmed by 3 bases and J by 3 bases, 15 bases remained unmatched. The CDR3: CASSPPTGQGIVGTDTQYF. In DNA, the CDR3 is TGTGCCAGCTCACCCCCCACGGGACAGGGGATTGTGGGAACAGATACGCAGTATTTT.

The chain recombines TRBV7-9 with TRBJ1-5; D is uncertain. Germline CDR1 and CDR2: SEHNR and FQNEAQ (reference sequence). The V and J ends lost 4 bases and 4 bases respectively, with 11 bases between them. The CDR3 is made up of 14 amino acids. CDR3: CASSSQTVNQPQHF. CDR3 nucleotides: TGTGCCAGCAGCTCGCAAACGGTAAATCAGCCCCAGCATTTT.

This sequence joins TRBV18 and TRBJ1-2; 11 bases fit TRBD1. Germline loops: CDR1 KGHSH, CDR2 LQKENI. V dropped 6 bases and J dropped 6; count of bases not matched to a gene: 6. The CDR3 contains 14 residues. In DNA form, the CDR3 reads TGTGCCAGCTCCATGGACAGGGGGCCGGATGGCTACACCTTC. Protein: CASSMDRGPDGYTF.

The chain carries TRBV28 and TRBJ2-2; a weak D match, TRBD1 (6 bases). CDR3 length: 13 residues. Trimming removed 7 bases from V and 5 bases from J, with 11 bases in between. Germline V CDR1 and CDR2: MDHEN, SYDVKM. The CDR3 region has the DNA TGTGCCAGCACCTCAGGGGTGACCGGGGAGCTGTTTTTT. Translating gives CASTSGVTGELFF.

The rearrangement joins TRBV4-1 to TRBJ1-5, with D uncertain. CDR1 and CDR2 from the germline V gene are MGHRA and YSYEKL. This CDR3 comprises 17 residues. Trimming took 0 bases from V and 0 from J, leaving 12 bases between them. CDR3 residues: CASSQEFWPDSNQPQHF. The CDR3 coding sequence is TGCGCCAGCAGCCAAGAATTCTGGCCTGATAGCAATCAGCCCCAGCATTTT.

The V call is TRBV6-5, the J call TRBJ2-2; 8 bases line up with TRBD2. The CDR3 totals 14 residues. J was trimmed by 8 bases and V by 6 bases; bases with no gene match: 8. Germline V gene sequence: CDR1 MNHEY, CDR2 SVGAGI. The CDR3 DNA sequence: TGTGCCAGCAGCACCCCGGGGGGGGAAGGGGAGCTGTTTTTT. It translates to CASSTPGGEGELFF.

V is TRBV19 and J is TRBJ2-1; TRBD1 is a possible D gene (8 bases). There are 17 residues in the CDR3. The germline V gene has CDR1 LNHDA and CDR2 SQIVND (reference sequence). The V gene lost 3 bases and the J gene lost 9 bases, with 24 bases spanning the gap. The CDR3 DNA reads TGTGCCAGTAGTATCCGGTTGATCAACAGGGGGGGTGCTGAGCAGTTCTTC. Its protein product is CASSIRLINRGGAEQFF. Complete variable domain (other parts from reference TRBV19 and TRBJ2-1): DGGITQSPKYLFRKEGQNVTLSCEQNLNHDAMYWYRQDPGQGLRLIYYSQIVNDFQKGDIAEGYSVSREKKESFPLTVTSAQKNPTAFYLCASSIRLINRGGAEQFFGPGTRLTVL.